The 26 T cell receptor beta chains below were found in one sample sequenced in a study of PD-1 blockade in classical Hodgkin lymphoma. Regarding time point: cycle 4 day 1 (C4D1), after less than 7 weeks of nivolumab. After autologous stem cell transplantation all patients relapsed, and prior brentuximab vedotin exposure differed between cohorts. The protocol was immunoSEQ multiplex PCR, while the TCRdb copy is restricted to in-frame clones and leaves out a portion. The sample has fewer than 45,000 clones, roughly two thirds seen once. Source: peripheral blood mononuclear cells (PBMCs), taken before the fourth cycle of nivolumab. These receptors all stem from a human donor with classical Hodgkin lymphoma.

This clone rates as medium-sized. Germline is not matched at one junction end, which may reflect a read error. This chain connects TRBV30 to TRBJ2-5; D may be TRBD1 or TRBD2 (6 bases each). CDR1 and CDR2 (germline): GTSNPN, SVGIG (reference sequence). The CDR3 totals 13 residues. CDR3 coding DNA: TGTGCCTCGGCCGAGCCTGAGGGGGGCCAGGGTCACTTC. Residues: CASAEPEGGQGHF.

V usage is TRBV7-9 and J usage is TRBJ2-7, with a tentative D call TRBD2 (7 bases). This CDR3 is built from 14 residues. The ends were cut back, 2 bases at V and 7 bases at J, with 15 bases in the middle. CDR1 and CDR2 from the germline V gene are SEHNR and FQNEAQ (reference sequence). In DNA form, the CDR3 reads TGTGCCAGCAGCTTATCGGGGGGCGCCGGGGAGCAGTACTTC. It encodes CASSLSGGAGEQYF.

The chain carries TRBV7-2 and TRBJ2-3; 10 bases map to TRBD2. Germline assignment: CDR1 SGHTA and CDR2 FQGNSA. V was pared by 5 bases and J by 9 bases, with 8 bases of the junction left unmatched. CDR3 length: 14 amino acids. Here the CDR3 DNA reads TGTGCCAGCAGCGTCCAGCGGGGGGGACAGACGCAGTATTTT. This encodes CASSVQRGGQTQYF. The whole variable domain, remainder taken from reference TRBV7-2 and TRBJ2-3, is GAGVSQSPSNKVTEKGKDVELRCDPISGHTALYWYRQSLGQGLEFLIYFQGNSAPDKSGLPSDRFSAERTGGSVSTLTIQRTQQEDSAVYLCASSVQRGGQTQYFGPGTRLTVL.

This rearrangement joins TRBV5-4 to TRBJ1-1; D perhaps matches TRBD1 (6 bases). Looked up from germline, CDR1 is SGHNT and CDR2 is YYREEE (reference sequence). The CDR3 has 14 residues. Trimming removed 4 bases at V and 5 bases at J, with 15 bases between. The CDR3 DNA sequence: TGTGCCAGCAGCCCCAGGGGTATTGTGACTGAAGCTTTCTTT. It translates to CASSPRGIVTEAFF. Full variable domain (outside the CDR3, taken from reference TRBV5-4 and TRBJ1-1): ETGVTQSPTHLIKTRGQQVTLRCSSQSGHNTVSWYQQALGQGPQFIFQYYREEENGRGNFPPRFSGLQFPNYSSELNVNALELDDSALYLCASSPRGIVTEAFFGQGTRLTVV.

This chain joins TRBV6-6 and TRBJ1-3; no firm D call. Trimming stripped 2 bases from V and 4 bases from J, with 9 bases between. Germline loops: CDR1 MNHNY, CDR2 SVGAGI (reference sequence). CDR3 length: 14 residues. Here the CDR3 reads CASSYGEMGNTIYF. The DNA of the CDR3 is TGTGCCAGCAGTTACGGGGAAATGGGAAACACCATATATTTT.

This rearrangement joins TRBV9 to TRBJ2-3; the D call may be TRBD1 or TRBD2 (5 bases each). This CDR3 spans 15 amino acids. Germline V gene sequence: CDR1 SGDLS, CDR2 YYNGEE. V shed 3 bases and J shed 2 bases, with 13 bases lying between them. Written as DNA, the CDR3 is TGTGCCAGCAGCGCCCCGGGACGCCACACAGATACGCAGTATTTT. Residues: CASSAPGRHTDTQYF. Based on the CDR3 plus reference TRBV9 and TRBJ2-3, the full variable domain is DSGVTQTPKHLITATGQRVTLRCSPRSGDLSVYWYQQSLDQGLQFLIQYYNGEERAKGNILERFSAQQFPDLHSELNLSSLELGDSALYFCASSAPGRHTDTQYFGPGTRLTVL.

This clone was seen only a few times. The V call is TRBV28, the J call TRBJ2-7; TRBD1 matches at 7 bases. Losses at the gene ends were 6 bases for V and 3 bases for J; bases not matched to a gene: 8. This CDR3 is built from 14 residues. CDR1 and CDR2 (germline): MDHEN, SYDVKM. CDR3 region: CASSQPGGDYEQYF. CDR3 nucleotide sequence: TGTGCCAGCAGCCAACCAGGGGGTGACTACGAGCAGTACTTC.

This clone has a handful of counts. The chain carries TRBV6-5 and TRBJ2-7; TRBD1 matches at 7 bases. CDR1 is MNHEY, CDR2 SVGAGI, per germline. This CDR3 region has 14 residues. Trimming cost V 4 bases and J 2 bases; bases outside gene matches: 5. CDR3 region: CASSWGQQAYEQYF. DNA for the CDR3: TGTGCCAGCAGTTGGGGACAGCAAGCCTACGAGCAGTACTTC.

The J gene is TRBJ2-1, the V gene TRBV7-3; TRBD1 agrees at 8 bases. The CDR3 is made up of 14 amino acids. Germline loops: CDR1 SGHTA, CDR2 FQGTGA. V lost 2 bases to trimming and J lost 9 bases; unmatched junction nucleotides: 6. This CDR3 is CASSLQGALGEQFF. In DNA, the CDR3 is TGTGCCAGCAGCTTACAGGGGGCTCTTGGTGAGCAGTTCTTC. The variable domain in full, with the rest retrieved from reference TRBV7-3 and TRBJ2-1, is GAGVSQTPSNKVTEKGKYVELRCDPISGHTALYWYRQSLGQGPEFLIYFQGTGAADDSGLPNDRFFAVRPEGSVSTLKIQRTERGDSAVYLCASSLQGALGEQFFGPGTRLTVL.

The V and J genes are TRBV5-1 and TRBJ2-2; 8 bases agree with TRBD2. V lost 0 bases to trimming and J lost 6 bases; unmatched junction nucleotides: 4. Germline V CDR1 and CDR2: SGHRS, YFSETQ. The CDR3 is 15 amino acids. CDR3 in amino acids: CASSLGLAFPGELFF. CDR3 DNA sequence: TGCGCCAGCAGCTTGGGACTAGCGTTCCCCGGGGAGCTGTTTTTT. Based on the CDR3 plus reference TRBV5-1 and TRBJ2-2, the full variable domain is KAGVTQTPRYLIKTRGQQVTLSCSPISGHRSVSWYQQTPGQGLQFLFEYFSETQRNKGNFPGRFSGRQFSNSRSEMNVSTLELGDSALYLCASSLGLAFPGELFFGEGSRLTVL.

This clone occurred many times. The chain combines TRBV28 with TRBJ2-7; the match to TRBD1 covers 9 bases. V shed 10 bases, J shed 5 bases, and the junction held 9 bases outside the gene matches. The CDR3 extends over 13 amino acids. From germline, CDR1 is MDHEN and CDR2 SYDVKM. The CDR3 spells CATRGQGVHEQYF. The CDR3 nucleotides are TGTGCCACCCGGGGACAGGGAGTCCACGAGCAGTACTTC.

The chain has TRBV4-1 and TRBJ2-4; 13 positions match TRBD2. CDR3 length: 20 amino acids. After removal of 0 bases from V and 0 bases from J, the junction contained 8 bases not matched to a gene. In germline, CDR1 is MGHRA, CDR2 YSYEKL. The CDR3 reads CASSQDPTSGRVGAKNIQYF. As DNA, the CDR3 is TGCGCCAGCAGCCAAGATCCAACTAGCGGGAGGGTTGGAGCCAAAAACATTCAGTACTTC.

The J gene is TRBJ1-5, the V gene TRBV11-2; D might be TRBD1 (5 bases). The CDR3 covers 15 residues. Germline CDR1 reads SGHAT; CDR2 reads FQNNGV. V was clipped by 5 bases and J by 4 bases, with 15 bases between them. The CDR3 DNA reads TGTGCCAGCAGCCGGAAGGTGGGGGGGAATCAGCCCCAGCATTTT. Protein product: CASSRKVGGNQPQHF.

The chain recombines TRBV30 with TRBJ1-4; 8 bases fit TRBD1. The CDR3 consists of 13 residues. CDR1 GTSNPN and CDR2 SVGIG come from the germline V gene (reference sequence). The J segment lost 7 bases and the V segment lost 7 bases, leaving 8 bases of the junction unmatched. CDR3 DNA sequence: TGTGCCTATCAGGGGGCGCGGGGTGAAAAACTGTTTTTT. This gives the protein CAYQGARGEKLFF.

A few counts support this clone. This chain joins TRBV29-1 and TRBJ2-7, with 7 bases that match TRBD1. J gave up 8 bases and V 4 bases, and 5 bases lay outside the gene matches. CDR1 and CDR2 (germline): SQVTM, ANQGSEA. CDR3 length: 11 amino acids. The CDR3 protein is CSVGDSLQQYF. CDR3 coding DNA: TGCAGCGTTGGGGACAGCCTCCAGCAGTACTTC.

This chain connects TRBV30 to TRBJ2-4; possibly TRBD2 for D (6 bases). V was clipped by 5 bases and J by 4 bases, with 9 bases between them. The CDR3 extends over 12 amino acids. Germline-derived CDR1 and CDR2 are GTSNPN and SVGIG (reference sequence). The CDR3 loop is CAWREYKNIQYF. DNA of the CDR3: TGTGCCTGGCGGGAGTATAAAAACATTCAGTACTTC.

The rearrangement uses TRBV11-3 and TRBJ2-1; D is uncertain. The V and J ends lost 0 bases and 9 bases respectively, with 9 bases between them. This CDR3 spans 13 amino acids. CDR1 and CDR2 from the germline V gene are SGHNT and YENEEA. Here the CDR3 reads CASSLDTSSEQFF. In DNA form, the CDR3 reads TGTGCCAGCAGCTTAGATACCAGCAGTGAGCAGTTCTTC.

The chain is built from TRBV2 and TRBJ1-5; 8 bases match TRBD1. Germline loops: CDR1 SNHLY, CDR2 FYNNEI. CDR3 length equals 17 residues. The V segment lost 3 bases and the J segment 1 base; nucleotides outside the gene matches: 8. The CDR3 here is CASSEGRGLRSNQPQHF. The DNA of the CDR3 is TGTGCCAGCAGTGAGGGCAGGGGGCTAAGAAGCAATCAGCCCCAGCATTTT.

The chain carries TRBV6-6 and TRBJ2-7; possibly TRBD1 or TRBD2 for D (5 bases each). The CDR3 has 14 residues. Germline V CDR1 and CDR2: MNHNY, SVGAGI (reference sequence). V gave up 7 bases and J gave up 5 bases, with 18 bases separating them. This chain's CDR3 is CASKSFLRGHEQYF. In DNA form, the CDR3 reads TGTGCCAGCAAATCTTTTCTACGGGGCCACGAGCAGTACTTC.

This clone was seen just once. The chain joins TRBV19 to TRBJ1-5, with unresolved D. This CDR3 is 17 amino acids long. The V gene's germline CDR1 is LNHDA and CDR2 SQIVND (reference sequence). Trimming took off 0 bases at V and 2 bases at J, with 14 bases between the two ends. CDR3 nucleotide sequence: TGTGCCAGTAGTATAGACAGGTATAGCCAGGGCAATCAGCCCCAGCATTTT. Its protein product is CASSIDRYSQGNQPQHF.

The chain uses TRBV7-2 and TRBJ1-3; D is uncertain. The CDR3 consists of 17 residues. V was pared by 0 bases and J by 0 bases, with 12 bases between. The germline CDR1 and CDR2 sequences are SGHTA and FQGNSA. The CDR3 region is CASSLAFTGASGNTIYF. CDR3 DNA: TGTGCCAGCAGCTTAGCCTTCACTGGAGCCTCTGGAAACACCATATATTTT.

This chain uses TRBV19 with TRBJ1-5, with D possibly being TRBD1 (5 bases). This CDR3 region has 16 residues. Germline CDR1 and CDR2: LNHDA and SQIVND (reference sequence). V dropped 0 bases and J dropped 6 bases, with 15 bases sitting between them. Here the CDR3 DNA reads TGTGCCAGTAGTATAGATCGAGGAGGGGCCGGTCAGCCCCAGCATTTT. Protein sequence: CASSIDRGGAGQPQHF.

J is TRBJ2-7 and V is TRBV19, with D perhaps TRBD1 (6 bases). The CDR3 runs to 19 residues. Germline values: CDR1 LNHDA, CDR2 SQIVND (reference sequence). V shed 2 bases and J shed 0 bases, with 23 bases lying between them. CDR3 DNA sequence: TGTGCCAGTAGTATACCCCCGCTGACAGGCCAAATTCTCTCCTACGAGCAGTACTTC. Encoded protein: CASSIPPLTGQILSYEQYF.

DNA for the CDR3: TGTGCCAGCAGTGCTGGGACTATCGGGGTAGTTGAGACCCAGTACTTC. It is translated as CASSAGTIGVVETQYF. The chain couples TRBV28 to TRBJ2-5; 7 positions agree with TRBD2. CDR3 length: 16 amino acids. J lost 5 bases, V lost 5 bases, and 14 bases had no gene match. Germline-derived CDR1 and CDR2 are MDHEN and SYDVKM.

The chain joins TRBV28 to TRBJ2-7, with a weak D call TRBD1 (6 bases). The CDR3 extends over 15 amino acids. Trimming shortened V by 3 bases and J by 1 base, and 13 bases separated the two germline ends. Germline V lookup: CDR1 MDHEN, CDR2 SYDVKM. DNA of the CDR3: TGTGCCAGCAGTTTGATGGCAGGGGCATCCTACGAGCAGTACTTC. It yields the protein CASSLMAGASYEQYF.

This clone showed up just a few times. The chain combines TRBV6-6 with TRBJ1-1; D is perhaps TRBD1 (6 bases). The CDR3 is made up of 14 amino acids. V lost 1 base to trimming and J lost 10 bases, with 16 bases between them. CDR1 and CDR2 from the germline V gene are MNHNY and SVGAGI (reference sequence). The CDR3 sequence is CASSYLGETGTAFF. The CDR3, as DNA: TGTGCCAGCAGTTACTTGGGAGAGACAGGCACAGCTTTCTTT.